One and the same sample provided the 22 T cell receptor beta chains below, sequenced in a study of blood T cell repertoires in COVID-19. Clones were sequenced by immunoSEQ multiplex PCR, and TCRdb holds only the in-frame ones, with some missing. This sample carries around 310,000 clones, roughly 91% of them seen once, and the ten largest clones take just under 9.5%. Sequenced sample: PBMCs or T cells enriched from blood (not recorded which). The receptors were gathered from a woman aged 25 to 39 who had recovered from COVID-19.

This chain uses TRBV5-6 with TRBJ2-1; TRBD1 matches at 8 bases. CDR1 is SGHDT, CDR2 YYEEEE, per germline. The CDR3 contains 15 residues. V lost 3 bases and J lost 3; bases outside the gene matches: 5. The CDR3 region is CASSWTGSGYNEQFF. CDR3 sequence (DNA): TGTGCCAGCAGCTGGACAGGGTCGGGCTACAATGAGCAGTTCTTC. The full variable domain, completed using reference TRBV5-6 and TRBJ2-1, is DAGVTQSPTHLIKTRGQQVTLRCSPKSGHDTVSWYQQALGQGPQFIFQYYEEEERQRGNFPDRFSGHQFPNYSSELNVNALLLGDSALYLCASSWTGSGYNEQFFGPGTRLTVL.

The rearrangement links TRBV30 to TRBJ1-6, with no clear D. The germline V and J ends were trimmed by 0 bases and 9 bases, with 6 bases remaining between them. CDR1 and CDR2 (germline): GTSNPN, SVGIG (reference sequence). This CDR3 spans 12 amino acids. The CDR3 sequence is CAWSVSGSPLHF. The CDR3 bases are TGTGCCTGGAGTGTGTCCGGTTCACCCCTCCACTTT.

V usage is TRBV7-9 and J usage is TRBJ1-1; D is unclear. CDR3 length equals 12 residues. V lost 4 bases and J lost 2, with 5 bases in between. In germline, CDR1 is SEHNR, CDR2 FQNEAQ (reference sequence). CDR3 sequence (DNA): TGTGCCAGCAGCTACAGTAACACTGAAGCTTTCTTT. It encodes CASSYSNTEAFF.

The chain recombines TRBV28 with TRBJ1-1; TRBD1 is a possible D gene (5 bases). V shed 7 bases and J shed 0 bases, with 18 bases lying between them. Germline V gene lookup returns CDR1 MDHEN and CDR2 SYDVKM. The CDR3 loop spans 16 amino acids. The CDR3 nucleotides read TGTGCCAGCAACTTAAGGGGCGGCGGGATGAACACTGAAGCTTTCTTT. As protein: CASNLRGGGMNTEAFF.

The chain links TRBV7-9 to TRBJ1-6; the D gene is possibly TRBD1 (5 bases). V was shortened by 2 bases and J by 9 bases, with 23 bases between the two germline ends. Germline assignment: CDR1 SEHNR and CDR2 FQNEAQ (reference sequence). The CDR3 loop spans 18 amino acids. Here the CDR3 reads CASSLWGRRQPVGSPLHF. In nucleotides, the CDR3 is TGTGCCAGCAGCTTATGGGGCCGACGGCAGCCGGTTGGTTCACCCCTCCACTTT.

V usage is TRBV4-3 and J usage is TRBJ2-3; 11 nucleotides agree with TRBD2. J gave up 5 bases and V 6 bases, and 10 bases lay outside the gene matches. Per the germline V gene, CDR1 is LGHNA and CDR2 is YSLEER. The CDR3 contains 16 residues. This CDR3 is CASSPQTSGVGDTQYF. The CDR3 DNA reads TGCGCCAGCAGTCCCCAGACTAGCGGGGTAGGAGATACGCAGTATTTT.

This chain joins TRBV18 and TRBJ2-6, with a possible D match to TRBD2 (6 bases). The CDR3 loop spans 18 amino acids. Between the trimmed V and J ends, which lost 4 bases and 0 bases, there was a span of 16 bases. CDR1 KGHSH and CDR2 LQKENI come from the germline V gene. CDR3 DNA sequence: TGTGCCAGCTCACTTGGACCAGGAGGGCGCTCTGGGGCCAACGTCCTGACTTTC. This translates into CASSLGPGGRSGANVLTF.

The CDR3 nucleotides are TGTGCCAGCAGCCAAGTGGCAGTCCATGGCTACACCTTC. Residues: CASSQVAVHGYTF. The rearrangement joins TRBV14 to TRBJ1-2, with no clear D. CDR3 length: 13 residues. V shed 1 base and J shed 6 bases, with 9 bases lying between them. Germline-derived CDR1 and CDR2 are SGHDN and FVKESK.

The chain joins TRBV25-1 to TRBJ1-6; D gene uncertain. There are 14 residues in the CDR3. Trimming took off 3 bases at V and 5 bases at J, with 8 bases between the two ends. CDR1 and CDR2 (germline): MGHDK, SYGVNS. CDR3 region: CASSDTRDNSPLHF. The CDR3 coding sequence is TGTGCCAGCAGTGATACTAGGGATAATTCACCCCTCCACTTT. Together with reference TRBV25-1 and TRBJ1-6, the CDR3 gives the full variable domain: EADIYQTPRYLVIGTGKKITLECSQTMGHDKMYWYQQDPGMELHLIHYSYGVNSTEKGDLSSESTVSRIRTEHFPLTLESARPSHTSQYLCASSDTRDNSPLHFGNGTRLTVT.

The V and J genes are TRBV28 and TRBJ1-5; the D gene is possibly TRBD1 (5 bases). This CDR3 contains 14 residues. V lost 4 bases and J 6 bases, leaving 13 bases between the germline ends. Germline V gene sequence: CDR1 MDHEN, CDR2 SYDVKM. CDR3: CASSSRDFGQPQHF. The CDR3 DNA is TGTGCCAGCAGTTCCAGGGATTTTGGTCAGCCCCAGCATTTT.

This rearrangement joins TRBV5-1 to TRBJ2-7, with D possibly matching TRBD1 (6 bases). Germline V lookup: CDR1 SGHRS, CDR2 YFSETQ. The CDR3 spans 14 residues. The ends were cut back, 3 bases at V and 2 bases at J, with 12 bases in the middle. The DNA of the CDR3 is TGCGCCAGCAGCTCCACAGGGATTACCTACGAGCAGTACTTC. Encoded protein: CASSSTGITYEQYF.

V gene TRBV7-3 combines with J gene TRBJ1-5; D is unresolved. Looked up from germline, CDR1 is SGHTA and CDR2 is FQGTGA. V was pared by 2 bases and J by 4 bases, with 6 bases between. The CDR3 is 13 amino acids. The CDR3, as DNA: TGTGCCAGCAGCTTAGAGCTGAATCAGCCCCAGCATTTT. Its translation is CASSLELNQPQHF.

This clone was seen once. The chain employs TRBV10-2 and TRBJ2-4, with D unresolved. The germline V gene has CDR1 WSHSY and CDR2 SAAADI. The CDR3 contains 16 residues. Trimming removed 3 bases at V and 0 bases at J, with 12 bases between. This CDR3 is CASSDWQNIAKNIQYF. CDR3 DNA: TGCGCCAGCAGTGATTGGCAGAACATAGCCAAAAACATTCAGTACTTC.

V is TRBV7-2 and J is TRBJ2-7; D is perhaps TRBD2 (5 bases). With 2 bases removed from V and 3 bases from J, the gap between germline ends came to 14 bases. Germline CDR1 SGHTA, CDR2 FQGNSA. The CDR3 covers 15 residues. CDR3 coding DNA: TGTGCCAGCAGCTTAAATCCGGTTCGGGGCTACGAGCAGTACTTC. It encodes CASSLNPVRGYEQYF.

The chain recombines TRBV3-1 (or the pseudogene TRBV3-2) with TRBJ1-3, with D unclear. V lost 3 bases, J lost 0 bases, and 3 bases lay in between. CDR1 and CDR2 from the germline V gene are LGHDT and YNNKEL (reference sequence). The CDR3 runs to 13 residues. CDR3 DNA: TGTGCCAGCAGCCATTACTCTGGAAACACCATATATTTT. It codes for CASSHYSGNTIYF.

This clone was observed many times. The rearrangement joins TRBV5-4 to TRBJ1-2, with D tentatively TRBD1 (5 bases). The CDR3 contains 12 residues. V was cut by 4 bases and J by 8 bases, with 12 bases left in between. The germline gives CDR1 SGHNT, CDR2 YYREEE (reference sequence). The CDR3 spells CASSQGEDGYTF. DNA of the CDR3: TGTGCCAGCAGCCAAGGGGAGGACGGCTACACCTTC.

The chain employs TRBV27 and TRBJ2-6, with 8 bases lining up with TRBD1. There are 19 residues in the CDR3. Looked up from germline, CDR1 is MNHEY and CDR2 is SMNVEV (reference sequence). Trimming removed 5 bases from V and 4 bases from J; junction bases left unmatched: 16. CDR3 residues: CASSALPGQAYYGANVLTF. The CDR3 DNA follows: TGTGCCAGCAGTGCACTACCGGGACAGGCTTACTACGGGGCCAACGTCCTGACTTTC.

This sequence joins TRBV5-8 and TRBJ2-1; 10 bases map to TRBD1. V trimming: 4 bases; J trimming: 7 bases; junction bases outside the gene matches: 11. The CDR3 runs to 16 residues. Per germline, CDR1 SGHTS and CDR2 YDEGEE. The DNA for the CDR3 is TGTGCCAGCAGCCAACCCCTCCGGGACAGGGGTAATGAGCAGTTCTTC. Its translation: CASSQPLRDRGNEQFF.

The V gene is TRBV29-1, the J gene TRBJ1-2; 7 positions agree with TRBD1. Germline loops: CDR1 SQVTM, CDR2 ANQGSEA. The V segment lost 0 bases and the J segment 2 bases; nucleotides outside the gene matches: 3. CDR3 length equals 14 residues. The DNA for the CDR3 is TGCAGCGTTGAAGATGGACAGGCGAACTATGGCTACACCTTC. Translated, it gives CSVEDGQANYGYTF.

The chain recombines TRBV7-9 with TRBJ2-7; 8 nucleotides agree with TRBD1. Germline lookup yields CDR1 SEHNR and CDR2 FQNEAQ (reference sequence). The CDR3 covers 16 residues. The J segment lost 2 bases and the V segment lost 2 bases, leaving 8 bases of the junction unmatched. CDR3 region: CASSLSSDRGAYEQYF. DNA of the CDR3: TGTGCCAGCAGCTTATCCTCCGACAGGGGTGCCTACGAGCAGTACTTC.

This clone has only a few counts. The chain has TRBV28 and TRBJ2-7, with D tentatively TRBD2 (6 bases). The CDR3 is 14 residues long. The germline V and J ends were trimmed by 3 bases and 5 bases, with 14 bases remaining between them. Germline assignment: CDR1 MDHEN and CDR2 SYDVKM. CDR3 coding DNA: TGTGCCAGCAGTTTTACGGGAAGGGAGGACGAGCAGTACTTC. As protein: CASSFTGREDEQYF.

V usage is TRBV7-2 and J usage is TRBJ1-5; perhaps TRBD1 as D (6 bases). Trimming took off 3 bases at V and 0 bases at J, with 12 bases between the two ends. CDR1 is SGHTA, CDR2 FQGNSA, per germline. This CDR3 region has 16 residues. The DNA for the CDR3 is TGTGCCAGCAGCTTGGGCAGGGGCCCTAGCAATCAGCCCCAGCATTTT. It codes for CASSLGRGPSNQPQHF.